This TCR beta chain was profiled in a study of blood T cell repertoires in COVID-19 (dated by TCRdb to about 2020). Regarding the research as a whole: Samples from collaborators originated in the United States, Italy and Spain and spanned both the acute and convalescent phases of COVID-19. The prospective study material was composed of cDNA or gDNA derived from T cells, B-cell-depleted T cells, or PBMCs. The dataset comprised deeply sampled blood TCRbeta repertoires from subjects exposed to, actively infected with, or recovered from COVID-19. The repertoires were released in a freely available public database intended as a resource for research on the immune response to SARS-CoV-2. The samples were drawn from the first 160 participants of the ongoing ImmuneRACE study and from 1,254 subjects provided by 6 global collaborators. The sample metadata nearly always contained a de-identified subject ID, COVID-19 status, age in years and sex. Where available, HLA class I and class II types were taken from metadata supplied by the sample provider and were not determined by assay-based typing. Findings and caveats that apply to the study as a whole: How much clinical and demographic metadata was included differed by source and by participant, and the metadata was provided uncurated.

Cut back by 0 bases and 8 bases, the V and J ends lie 22 bases apart. Sequences MNHEY (CDR1) and SVGEGT (CDR2) are obtained from the germline V gene. The CDR3 covers 17 residues, taking in both the cysteine and the phenylalanine. The kept DNA is CDR3 alone, 51 bases in frame from the first base. TCRbeta CDR3 regions were amplified from genomic DNA using the immunoSEQ Assay, a bias-controlled multiplex PCR. The original methods were these. Nucleated cell counts per sample were estimated from amplification of reference gene primers within the assay. Sequence reads were collapsed and filtered to measure the absolute abundance of every unique TCRbeta CDR3 rearrangement. For each sample, productive Simpson clonality was calculated as the square root of Simpson's diversity index over productive rearrangements. As stored in TCRdb, this immuneACCESS dataset retains in-frame rearrangements with V and J assigned. A fraction of the clones does not appear; measured against another copy, unresolved V genes explain less than half of the discrepancy, and the remainder lacks a known reason. V, J and clone size were drawn from that table, and D and trimming were deduced from the DNA. The sample data list just over 150,000 clones, and 85% of these were observed just once. The top ten clonotypes cover about 3.3% of the sample.

Collaborating institutions collected whole blood in K2EDTA tubes following their own protocols. For TCRbeta analysis, collaborator samples were shipped as frozen whole blood, as isolated PBMCs, or as DNA extracted from either sample type. To note about this clone: The antigen it binds to is not known. Base qualities are not at hand, and no much larger clone is one base apart.

Sequencing was performed on peripheral blood. This clonotype was obtained from a human donor with acute or convalescent COVID-19. The donor label of this sample is uncertain. The rearranged chain carries TRBV6-2 or TRBV6-3 and TRBJ1-1; the D gene cannot be resolved reliably. The CDR3 corresponds to CASSYSRPQAGFIEAFF. The sequenced DNA is TGTGCCAGCAGTTACTCGAGGCCCCAGGCGGGCTTTATCGAAGCTTTCTTT.